This TCR beta chain derives from a study of T cell responses to AZD1222 COVID-19 vaccine. Findings of the study overall: Donors, mostly white British, included more females; clonal diversity was possibly underestimated. Two doses of AZD1222 preceded a rise in Spike-specific TCR breadth and depth. The study identified only a handful of AZD1222 recipients as seropositive at baseline.

Germline V gives CDR1 SGHRS, CDR2 YFSETQ. The germline V and J ends were trimmed by 2 bases and 2 bases, with 10 bases remaining between them. The CDR3 has 14 amino acids. TCRdb's copy holds only in-frame clones and misses some; the assay was immunoSEQ multiplex PCR. The sample includes over 150,000 clones, 70% to 90% of them seen just once. Regarding this clone: Its target is unknown.

This sample comprised peripheral blood, obtained on day 0 of MenACWY control vaccination. V and J are TRBV5-1 and TRBJ2-5, with a possible D match to TRBD1 (6 bases). The receptor's source is an adult in good health. As DNA, the CDR3 is TGCGCCAGCAGCTTACGGACAGCGCAAGAGACCCAGTACTTC. This translates into CASSLRTAQETQYF. Based on the CDR3 plus reference TRBV5-1 and TRBJ2-5, the full variable domain is KAGVTQTPRYLIKTRGQQVTLSCSPISGHRSVSWYQQTPGQGLQFLFEYFSETQRNKGNFPGRFSGRQFSNSRSEMNVSTLELGDSALYLCASSLRTAQETQYFGPGTRLLVL.